This T cell receptor (beta chain) was profiled in a study of vaccination effects on CD4 cells after COVID-19. CDR3 length: 13 residues. Germline loops: CDR1 SQVTM, CDR2 ANQGSEA. Trimming took 3 bases from V and 0 from J; bases not matched to a gene: 1. TCRdb's table, derived via immunoSEQ multiplex PCR, lists solely in-frame clones and lacks some. The sample contains 50,000 to 75,000 clones, roughly 81% of which appear only once. Study-wide results and caveats: Long after vaccination, the clones induced by infection and by vaccine shrank markedly in size. The vaccine-induced clones of healthy vaccinees included only 1 of 255 that cross-reacted with common cold coronaviruses.

As to this clone: What it recognizes is unknown.

Using viral peptide pools, the ViraFEST assay grew out antigen-specific CD4+ T cells prior to sequencing. Following culture for 9 to 11 days, CD4+ T cells were isolated. In the vaccine recipients, nucleocapsid antibodies were negative and there was no prior SARS-CoV-2 infection. Cultures of roughly 2 million PBMC per well contained about 10 IU/ml IL-2 plus 10 ug/ml peptides. The origin of this receptor is a human donor who received a COVID-19 vaccine. The gene calls are TRBV29-1 and TRBJ1-1; 7 bases map to TRBD1. Specimen: CD4+ T cells from PBMCs cultured with HCoV-229E spike peptides, collected before COVID-19 vaccination. In DNA form, the CDR3 reads TGCAGCGTTGATACAGGGGTGAACACTGAAGCTTTCTTT. Translating it yields CSVDTGVNTEAFF.